This entry is about one T cell receptor beta chain. The sample holds many counts of this clonotype. The clone's antigen remains unknown. Per-nucleotide qualities are absent, and no much larger clonotype sits a single base away. The germline ends are 10 bases apart after V is trimmed by 1 base and J by 1 base. The germline V gene yields SGHTA for CDR1 and FQGNSA for CDR2. The CDR3 measures 15 amino acids from cysteine to phenylalanine. Only the CDR3 DNA stays, 45 bases, in frame from base 1. The time point label for this specimen denotes: patch test 2, 6 weeks after DPC sensitization. The meaning of the sample's treatment or condition label: therapeutic diphenylcyclopropenone sensitization with weekly scalp DPC. At every patch-test visit, the blood draw took place before the patch test was put on. To be eligible, patients had to be aged 18 to 70, diagnosed with alopecia and judged suitable for DPC therapy, while pregnant patients were excluded. Total RNA was isolated from unfractionated whole blood collected in Tempus Blood RNA tubes.

Receptors were amplified or captured by RACE. The sample was run on a NextSeq 500. Library preparation attached unique molecular identifiers to individual cDNA molecules for quantitative, reproducible TCR counting. Both TCR alpha and TCR beta chains were sequenced from each blood RNA sample. Under the source paper's analysis protocol: The median number of TCRs per sample was over 95,000, ranging from roughly 20,000 to 700,000. The Decombinator software suite was used to annotate the V, J and CDR3 of the TCR reads. For the PS versus PT1 abundance plots, all samples were subsampled to the same number of TCRs (28,000). TCRs were defined as expanded if absent before sensitization and observed at least eight times at the 2-week time point. TCRdb itself trimmed the public reads at Q25 with fastp, ran MiXCR and retained productive beta chains. Here each entry gathers all rows of one CDR3 protein and keeps the most common genes and DNA. None of the V and J calls come from the authors' own analysis; TCRdb made them. The sample table records about 380,000 distinct CDR3 sequences; around 6% of these occur just once. Jointly, the top ten make up 5% to 6% of the sample.

These data belong to a study of human T cells and chemical hapten exposure (dated by TCRdb to the early 2020s). About the study as a whole: For sensitization, 2% DPC in acetone was applied to a roughly 2 cm by roughly 2 cm area of upper inner arm skin. Throughout the study period of around 25 weeks, patients also received therapeutic DPC doses to the scalp every week. Patch testing on the upper back used Finn chambers containing 0.01% DPC, with scoring done after 6 days according to International Contact Dermatitis Research Group standards. Alopecia areata with under or over 50% scalp involvement, alopecia totalis and alopecia universalis were represented in the patient cohort, which was mostly female. Libraries were pooled for sequencing, and per-sample TCR yields varied mainly because of small differences in library volumes within the pool. This study followed changes in the peripheral blood TCR repertoire in vivo during primary and secondary sensitization of alopecia patients to the hapten diphenylcyclopropenone (DPC). Patient blood was sampled pre-sensitization (week 0) and at 2, 6 and about 24 weeks after DPC sensitization. Approximately 30 alopecia patients provided blood for TCR sequencing at one to four time points (pre-sensitization, 2, 6 and 24 weeks). The investigation overall reported the following: Expanded TCRs formed significantly more large CDR3 similarity clusters than pre-sensitization or healthy control sets, consistent with antigen-driven responses. Repeated subsampling changed both the strength of the expansion versus patch-test correlation and the threshold at which the correlation became significant. DPC sensitization did not change how many TCRs were above 1 in 1000 frequency, and no evidence was found of alterations in global repertoire structure. Patch test score correlated positively with the number of PT1 expanded TCRs, reaching significance at thresholds 8, 16 and 32 but not at 4. Because every patient had alopecia, a presumed autoimmune disease, the patients' immune response might differ from that of healthy individuals.

The sequence was obtained from a woman under 30 with alopecia areata. Some clones in this sample may be carry-over from other donors' samples. The chain links TRBV7-2 with TRBJ2-5; a tentative D call is TRBD2 (6 bases match). The starting material was whole blood, obtained in connection with sensitization to the hapten diphenylcyclopropenone (DPC). The sequenced DNA is TGTGCCAGCAGCTTAGTACTGGGACTCCAAGAGACCCAGTACTTC. This is translated as CASSLVLGLQETQYF.